Presented here are 30 T cell receptor beta chains from one specimen sequenced in a study of OX40 agonist ivuxolimab in advanced cancers. TCRdb keeps only in-frame clones here, not all; method: immunoSEQ multiplex PCR. The sample has around 27,000 clones, just over 90% seen once. Material: CD4+ or CD8+ T cells sorted from blood, obtained in a trial of the OX40 agonist ivuxolimab. The receptor source for this set is an adult with an advanced solid tumor such as melanoma, head and neck, liver or kidney cancer.

V usage is TRBV18 and J usage is TRBJ1-1, with TRBD1 as a possible D gene (5 bases). Germline CDR1 is KGHSH and CDR2 is LQKENI. V lost 3 bases, J lost 4 bases, and 12 bases lay in between. The CDR3 runs to 14 residues. The CDR3 DNA reads TGTGCCAGCTCACCCGGGACCGGCTTCACTGAAGCTTTCTTT. Translating gives CASSPGTGFTEAFF.

The V and J genes are TRBV7-8 and TRBJ2-7; 10 bases map to TRBD2. The trim removed 5 bases at V and 4 bases at J, leaving 11 bases unmatched. The CDR3 covers 16 residues. Germline values: CDR1 SGHVS, CDR2 FQNEAQ. DNA for the CDR3: TGTGCCAGCAGCACACCAGCGGGAGGGCCTTATTACGAGCAGTACTTC. It encodes CASSTPAGGPYYEQYF.

The chain links TRBV2 to TRBJ1-2, with 8 bases identical to TRBD1. Trimming at V came to 11 bases and at J to 3 bases, leaving 11 bases not matched to a gene. CDR3 length: 14 residues. The V gene's germline CDR1 is SNHLY and CDR2 FYNNEI. The CDR3, as DNA: TGTGCCGGAGGACAGGGCGTCGGGGACTATGGCTACACCTTC. It codes for CAGGQGVGDYGYTF.

The chain recombines TRBV5-5 with TRBJ1-5; D is perhaps TRBD1 (5 bases). The CDR3 loop spans 13 amino acids. Germline V CDR1 and CDR2: SGHKS, YYEKEE (reference sequence). V was cut by 3 bases and J by 16 bases, with 20 bases left in between. CDR3 DNA sequence: TGTGCCAGCAGCTCCGGTATAGAGGGGCAGGTACATTTT. Translation: CASSSGIEGQVHF.

CDR3 nucleotide sequence: TGTGCCAGCAGCTCCGCGACTAGCGGGAGGAGACAGTTCTTC. Its protein product is CASSSATSGRRQFF. V gene TRBV11-3 combines with J gene TRBJ2-1, with TRBD2 identical over 13 bases. This CDR3 spans 14 amino acids. V was clipped by 4 bases and J by 13 bases; unmatched bases: 7. CDR1 SGHNT and CDR2 YENEEA come from the germline V gene.

The chain recombines TRBV13 with TRBJ2-1, with D perhaps matching TRBD2 (7 bases). Germline CDR1 and CDR2: PRHDT and FYEKMQ (reference sequence). The CDR3 spans 21 residues. V was pared by 1 base and J by 0 bases, with 25 bases between. Here the CDR3 reads CASSLEGGHSGGTLSYNEQFF. The CDR3 DNA reads TGTGCCAGCAGCTTAGAGGGGGGGCATTCGGGAGGAACCCTCTCCTACAATGAGCAGTTCTTC.

This clone occurred once. The J gene is TRBJ1-5, the V gene TRBV15; D remains ambiguous. Looked up from germline, CDR1 is LNHNV and CDR2 is YYDKDF (reference sequence). The CDR3 length is 15 residues. V shed 5 bases and J shed 2 bases, with 13 bases lying between them. The CDR3 loop is CATSASARGNQPQHF. The CDR3 region has the DNA TGTGCCACCAGCGCGTCCGCCCGGGGCAATCAGCCCCAGCATTTT.

The chain couples TRBV29-1 to TRBJ2-1, with D maybe TRBD1 (6 bases). Per the germline V gene, CDR1 is SQVTM and CDR2 is ANQGSEA. The CDR3 totals 14 residues. Between the trimmed V and J ends, which lost 3 bases and 3 bases, there was a span of 12 bases. CDR3 DNA: TGCAGCGTTGATCCAGGGGAGTACTACAATGAGCAGTTCTTC. Translation gives CSVDPGEYYNEQFF.

Notes on this clone: A far larger clone is one nucleotide away, so this likely arose from a read error. The same CDR3 also results from other DNA sequences found in this sample. The V call is TRBV4-1, the J call TRBJ2-1; D gene ambiguous. The V end lost 0 bases, the J end lost 7 bases, and 7 bases lay between the germline ends. Looked up from germline, CDR1 is MGHRA and CDR2 is YSYEKL. The CDR3 runs to 13 residues. CDR3 protein: CASSQDYLNEQFF. In nucleotides, the CDR3 is TGCGCCAGCAGCCAAGATTATCTAAATGAGCAGTTCTTC.

V gene TRBV4-3 combines with J gene TRBJ2-3, with TRBD2 matching over 9 bases. CDR1 LGHNA and CDR2 YSLEER come from the germline V gene. Trimming took 1 base from V and 2 from J; bases not matched to a gene: 4. The CDR3 consists of 16 residues. The CDR3 sequence: CASSQVLAGTTDTQYF. The DNA of the CDR3 is TGCGCCAGCAGCCAAGTTCTAGCGGGAACCACAGATACGCAGTATTTT.

V usage is TRBV7-8 and J usage is TRBJ2-1; D call uncertain. The V gene's germline CDR1 is SGHVS and CDR2 FQNEAQ. V lost 1 base to trimming and J lost 9 bases, with 10 bases between them. CDR3 length: 13 residues. DNA for the CDR3: TGTGCCAGCAGCTTAGTACCGCAGCGTGAGCAGTTCTTC. It codes for CASSLVPQREQFF.

In DNA, the CDR3 is TGCGCCAGCAGTGAGGGTGAGCAGTTCTTC. Residues: CASSEGEQFF. The V call is TRBV10-2, the J call TRBJ2-1, with no clear D. Germline V CDR1 and CDR2: WSHSY, SAAADI. Trimming pared 2 bases from V and 9 bases from J, leaving 2 bases between. The CDR3 length is 10 residues.

J is TRBJ1-5 and V is TRBV27, with TRBD1 matching over 8 bases. The CDR3 length is 15 residues. The germline CDR1 and CDR2 sequences are MNHEY and SMNVEV (reference sequence). V gave up 6 bases and J gave up 2 bases; unmatched junction bases: 6. CDR3 bases: TGTGCCAGCAGAGCCGGGACAGGCGGCAATCAGCCCCAGCATTTT. It encodes CASRAGTGGNQPQHF.

J is TRBJ2-1 and V is TRBV14; 7 nucleotides line up with TRBD2. Germline V gene lookup returns CDR1 SGHDN and CDR2 FVKESK. V lost 0 bases to trimming and J lost 5 bases; unmatched junction nucleotides: 13. The CDR3 totals 18 residues. In DNA, the CDR3 is TGTGCCAGCAGCCAAGAACGCATACTAGCGCGAACTAACAATGAGCAGTTCTTC. Residues: CASSQERILARTNNEQFF.

The chain uses TRBV15 and TRBJ2-7; the D gene is possibly TRBD1 (5 bases). V lost 0 bases to trimming and J lost 3 bases, with 12 bases between them. CDR3 length: 15 residues. The germline gives CDR1 LNHNV, CDR2 YYDKDF (reference sequence). In nucleotides, the CDR3 is TGTGCCACCAGCAGAGATGAGATACAGGACTACGAGCAGTACTTC. This codes for CATSRDEIQDYEQYF.

The gene calls are TRBV27 and TRBJ1-5; tentative D call: TRBD1 (6 bases). Trimming took off 6 bases at V and 1 base at J, with 10 bases between the two ends. Germline lookup yields CDR1 MNHEY and CDR2 SMNVEV (reference sequence). The CDR3 runs 14 residues. CDR3 in amino acids: CASSDRKSNQPQHF. CDR3 coding DNA: TGTGCCAGCAGCGACAGGAAGAGCAATCAGCCCCAGCATTTT.

The chain has TRBV2 and TRBJ2-7; either TRBD1 or TRBD2 may fit D (5 bases each). V lost 3 bases and J 0 bases, leaving 12 bases between the germline ends. CDR3 size: 15 residues. Germline V gene data show CDR1 as SNHLY and CDR2 as FYNNEI. Written as DNA, the CDR3 is TGTGCCAGCAGTGAGTTTGGGGGAGACTCCTACGAGCAGTACTTC. Translation gives CASSEFGGDSYEQYF.

The rearrangement links TRBV6-5 to TRBJ2-7; D is possibly TRBD2 (5 bases). The V gene's germline CDR1 is MNHEY and CDR2 SVGAGI. This CDR3 region has 14 residues. V was clipped by 6 bases and J by 4 bases, with 16 bases between them. DNA of the CDR3: TGTGCCAGCAGCCAGAACGGCGGGCTATACGAGCAGTACTTC. This codes for CASSQNGGLYEQYF.

This clone was seen once. The rearrangement links TRBV7-9 to TRBJ2-1; a weak D match, TRBD2 (5 bases). V lost 11 bases, J lost 7 bases, and 9 bases lay in between. Germline CDR1 is SEHNR and CDR2 is FQNEAQ (reference sequence). The CDR3 loop spans 10 amino acids. The CDR3 loop reads CAAGGNEQFF. The CDR3 nucleotides are TGTGCCGCGGGTGGGAATGAGCAGTTCTTC.

The V gene is TRBV7-6, the J gene TRBJ2-7, with D possibly matching TRBD1 (5 bases). This CDR3 is built from 13 residues. Germline CDR1 reads SGHVS; CDR2 reads FNYEAQ. Trimming removed 3 bases from V and 3 bases from J, with 9 bases in between. The CDR3: CASSLDKFYEQYF. The CDR3 DNA reads as TGTGCCAGCAGCTTGGACAAATTCTACGAGCAGTACTTC.

This rearrangement joins TRBV28 to TRBJ1-6; 11 bases match TRBD1. Germline V CDR1 and CDR2: MDHEN, SYDVKM. The CDR3 loop spans 17 amino acids. V was clipped by 4 bases and J by 10 bases; unmatched bases: 12. The CDR3 DNA follows: TGTGCCAGCAGTTCTCATATTTCTAGGACAGGGGGCTCACCCCTCCACTTT. This codes for CASSSHISRTGGSPLHF.

V and J are TRBV5-3 and TRBJ2-2, with D unclear. TRBV5-3 falls under the ORF class, with uncertain function. The length of the CDR3 is 22 residues. Trimming removed 4 bases from V and 2 bases from J, with 33 bases in between. CDR3: CARSDPLPIPPYPSPNTGELFF. Written as DNA, the CDR3 is TGTGCCAGAAGCGATCCCCTCCCCATCCCTCCCTACCCCTCGCCTAACACCGGGGAGCTGTTTTTT.

This chain joins TRBV2 and TRBJ2-3, with no clear D. V was trimmed by 8 bases and J by 6 bases, leaving 15 bases between them. The CDR3 extends over 13 amino acids. The germline gives CDR1 SNHLY, CDR2 FYNNEI. The CDR3 spells CASSTPARDTQYF. For the CDR3, the DNA is TGTGCCAGCTCGACTCCCGCGAGGGATACGCAGTATTTT.

This chain links TRBV10-1 with TRBJ1-5; D is uncertain. The germline V gene encodes CDR1 WNHNN and CDR2 SYGVQD (reference sequence). The CDR3 has 15 amino acids. Trimming stripped 2 bases from V and 4 bases from J, with 12 bases between. This CDR3 is CASSEEGESNQPQHF. The CDR3 DNA reads TGCGCCAGCAGTGAGGAGGGAGAATCTAATCAGCCCCAGCATTTT.

The chain employs TRBV7-9 and TRBJ2-7; D unclear. CDR1 SEHNR and CDR2 FQNEAQ come from the germline V gene (reference sequence). Trimming stripped 0 bases from V and 3 bases from J, with 15 bases between. CDR3 length: 16 amino acids. CDR3 coding DNA: TGTGCCAGCAGCTTAGCGCAGGCACCCGGTTTCTACGAGCAGTACTTC. Translation gives CASSLAQAPGFYEQYF.

The rearrangement joins TRBV19 to TRBJ2-1; 10 bases are shared with TRBD2. The CDR3 consists of 16 residues. The J segment lost 5 bases and the V segment lost 2 bases, leaving 6 bases of the junction unmatched. Germline V gene data show CDR1 as LNHDA and CDR2 as SQIVND (reference sequence). In nucleotides, the CDR3 is TGTGCCAGTAGTATAACCCTCCTAGCGGGAGACAATGAGCAGTTCTTC. It is translated as CASSITLLAGDNEQFF.

This chain connects TRBV10-1 to TRBJ2-7; 7 bases map to TRBD2. The CDR3 extends over 16 amino acids. Germline V lookup: CDR1 WNHNN, CDR2 SYGVQD (reference sequence). Unmatched junction bases numbered 7, after V lost 0 bases and J lost 2 bases. CDR3 sequence: CASSESSGENPYEQYF. The CDR3 coding sequence is TGCGCCAGCAGTGAGTCCAGCGGGGAAAACCCCTACGAGCAGTACTTC.

The V gene is TRBV4-2, the J gene TRBJ1-6; D is possibly TRBD1 (5 bases). CDR1 and CDR2 from the germline V gene are LGHNA and YNFKEQ. Trimming stripped 0 bases from V and 0 bases from J, with 15 bases between. The CDR3 runs to 19 residues. The CDR3 sequence is CASSQDPDGGSSYNSPLHF. The DNA of the CDR3 is TGTGCCAGCAGCCAAGATCCGGACGGGGGGAGCTCCTATAATTCACCCCTCCACTTT.

V gene TRBV2 combines with J gene TRBJ2-7; D is tentatively TRBD1 or TRBD2 (5 bases each). The CDR3 runs 13 residues. The germline CDR1 and CDR2 sequences are SNHLY and FYNNEI. Trimming took off 9 bases at V and 3 bases at J, with 15 bases between the two ends. The chain's CDR3 is CASRAGTSYEQYF. The DNA for the CDR3 is TGTGCCAGTCGTGCAGGGACGAGCTACGAGCAGTACTTC.

The chain links TRBV11-2 to TRBJ2-1; 7 bases map to TRBD2. Germline CDR1 and CDR2: SGHAT and FQNNGV. The CDR3 is made up of 13 amino acids. Trimming at V came to 5 bases and at J to 5 bases, leaving 3 bases not matched to a gene. CDR3 protein: CASSPGLDNEQFF. DNA for the CDR3: TGTGCCAGCAGCCCCGGACTAGACAATGAGCAGTTCTTC.